A selection of T cell receptor beta chains follows, all from one sample in a study of blood T cell repertoires in COVID-19. Using immunoSEQ multiplex PCR, the repertoire was profiled, and TCRdb retains in-frame clones only, with some absent. The sample lists 200,000 to 300,000 clones; 87% were seen once. The material sequenced was peripheral blood. These receptors all come from a man in his sixties who had recovered from COVID-19. Both conserved end residues are part of each CDR3. The order of the fields is clone size, D gene, J gene, V gene, CDR3 protein, CDR3 DNA. The D gene is left open where the match is weak. Clone size is given for some rows only: seen once, a few or many times, or a class if the clone is expanded.

clone size: -; D gene: TRBD1; J gene: TRBJ2-7; V gene: TRBV9; CDR3 protein: CASSARGRSSYEQYF; CDR3 DNA: TGTGCCAGCAGCGCTAGGGGGCGGAGCTCCTACGAGCAGTACTTC
clone size: -; D gene: TRBD1; J gene: TRBJ2-2; V gene: TRBV6-1; CDR3 protein: CASSEYQGVVIGELFF; CDR3 DNA: TGTGCCAGCAGTGAATACCAGGGGGTGGTCATCGGGGAGCTGTTTTTT
clone size: -; D gene: TRBD2; J gene: TRBJ2-5; V gene: TRBV5-1; CDR3 protein: CASSADAPSGGRETQYF; CDR3 DNA: TGCGCCAGCAGCGCCGACGCTCCTAGCGGGGGTAGGGAGACCCAGTACTTC
clone size: -; D gene: -; J gene: TRBJ1-5; V gene: TRBV6-5; CDR3 protein: CASSYSGRNQPQHF; CDR3 DNA: TGTGCCAGCAGTTACTCGGGGAGGAATCAGCCCCAGCATTTT
clone size: -; D gene: -; J gene: TRBJ2-3; V gene: TRBV5-6; CDR3 protein: CASSLGRGTDTQYF; CDR3 DNA: TGTGCCAGCAGCTTGGGCCGGGGGACAGATACGCAGTATTTT
clone size: -; D gene: TRBD1; J gene: TRBJ1-5; V gene: TRBV6-5; CDR3 protein: CASNRQGKGQPQHF; CDR3 DNA: TGTGCCAGCAATCGACAGGGGAAAGGTCAGCCCCAGCATTTT
clone size: -; D gene: -; J gene: TRBJ2-2; V gene: TRBV24-1; CDR3 protein: CATSRRAPTGELFF; CDR3 DNA: TGTGCCACCAGTCGGAGGGCCCCCACCGGGGAGCTGTTTTTT
clone size: -; D gene: -; J gene: TRBJ1-2; V gene: TRBV28; CDR3 protein: CASREMGGRNYGYTF; CDR3 DNA: TGTGCCAGCCGTGAAATGGGGGGGCGCAACTATGGCTACACCTTC
clone size: -; D gene: -; J gene: TRBJ1-1; V gene: TRBV11-1; CDR3 protein: CASSLKRRDTEAFF; CDR3 DNA: TGTGCCAGCAGCTTAAAGAGGAGGGACACTGAAGCTTTCTTT
clone size: few; D gene: -; J gene: TRBJ2-7; V gene: TRBV11-2; CDR3 protein: CASSLMRGPGEQYF; CDR3 DNA: TGTGCCAGCAGCTTGATGCGGGGGCCGGGGGAGCAGTACTTC
clone size: -; D gene: -; J gene: TRBJ1-4; V gene: TRBV9; CDR3 protein: CASSVGWTPGTNEKLFF; CDR3 DNA: TGTGCCAGCAGCGTAGGGTGGACACCTGGCACTAATGAAAAACTGTTTTTT
clone size: -; D gene: -; J gene: TRBJ1-6; V gene: TRBV6-5; CDR3 protein: CASSPTRGGSTPLHF; CDR3 DNA: TGTGCCAGCAGCCCCACTAGAGGGGGTTCGACACCCCTCCACTTT